This TCR beta chain was found in a study of shared clonotypes between healthy human individuals. The wider study: CD8 memory received one plate per donor, CD8 naive two, CD4 memory three and CD4 naive three. Overall study findings and caveats: Even with large depth, rarefaction showed that sorted-subset sequencing was incomplete.

There are 17 residues in the CDR3. Germline loops: CDR1 MNHNS, CDR2 SASEGT. V dropped 3 bases and J dropped 4; count of bases not matched to a gene: 11. For this clone: Its antigen is still unknown.

Sequenced by immunoSEQ multiplex PCR; TCRdb stores in-frame clones only, minus some. This repertoire shows more than 550,000 clones, 80% to 95% found once; its top ten account for 34%. This receptor was obtained from a man aged 18-30 years in good health. Some clones in this sample may be carry-over from other donors' samples. Sequenced input: memory CD8+ T cells from PBMCs. Regarding subset: CD45RO+ cells pooled with CCR7-negative TemRA cells. The V gene is TRBV6-1, the J gene TRBJ2-3; 9 bases fit TRBD1. DNA of the CDR3: TGTGCCAGCAGTGAGGGTTACATGGGACAGGGCGCAGATACGCAGTATTTT. Residues: CASSEGYMGQGADTQYF.